This T cell receptor (beta chain) was observed in a study of blood T cell repertoires in COVID-19. As for the study in general: The United States, Italy and Spain were the sources of the acute and convalescent COVID-19 samples. PBMCs, B-cell-depleted T cells, or T cells provided the cDNA or gDNA that made up the material.

The CDR3 loop spans 14 amino acids. Trimming left V 2 bases short and J 2 bases short, with 10 bases between. Germline V gives CDR1 SGHNT, CDR2 YYREEE (reference sequence). In the original processing: For nucleated cells, counts were estimated from reference gene primer amplification. Assay: immunoSEQ multiplex PCR; the TCRdb copy retains only in-frame clones and omits some. V and J calls and clone size are copied from that table; D and trimming were computed from the DNA. This table has roughly 240,000 clones, about 89% appearing once. This clone was seen just once. This TCR was recovered from a woman aged 55-69 years who had recovered from COVID-19. Sequenced sample: peripheral blood. The V and J genes are TRBV5-4 and TRBJ1-1; possible D gene TRBD1, 5 bases. The DNA of the CDR3 is TGTGCCAGCAGCTTTGGGCAGGGAAACACTGAAGCTTTCTTT. As protein: CASSFGQGNTEAFF.